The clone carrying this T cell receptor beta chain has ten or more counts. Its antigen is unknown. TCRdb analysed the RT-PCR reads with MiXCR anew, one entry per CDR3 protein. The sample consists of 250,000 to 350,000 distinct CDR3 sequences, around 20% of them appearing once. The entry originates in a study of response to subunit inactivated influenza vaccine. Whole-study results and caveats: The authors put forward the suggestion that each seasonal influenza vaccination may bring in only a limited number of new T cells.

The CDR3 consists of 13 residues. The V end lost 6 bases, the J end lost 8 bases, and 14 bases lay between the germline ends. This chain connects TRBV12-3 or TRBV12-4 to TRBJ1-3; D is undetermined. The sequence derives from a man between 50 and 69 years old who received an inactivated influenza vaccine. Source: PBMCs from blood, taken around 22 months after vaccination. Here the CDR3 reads CASRRVPGDTIYF. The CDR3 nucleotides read TGTGCCAGCAGGAGGGTACCCGGGGACACCATATATTTT.